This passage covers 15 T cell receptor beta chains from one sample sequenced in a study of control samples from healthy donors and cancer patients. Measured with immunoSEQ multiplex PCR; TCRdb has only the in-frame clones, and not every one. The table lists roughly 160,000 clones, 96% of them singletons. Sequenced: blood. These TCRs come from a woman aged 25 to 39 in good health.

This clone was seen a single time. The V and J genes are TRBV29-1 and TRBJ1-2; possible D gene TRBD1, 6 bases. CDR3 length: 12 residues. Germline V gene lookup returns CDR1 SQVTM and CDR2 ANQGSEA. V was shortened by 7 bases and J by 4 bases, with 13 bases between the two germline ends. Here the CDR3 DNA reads TGCAGCGCGGAGGGGGTGCGCTATGGCTACACCTTC. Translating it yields CSAEGVRYGYTF. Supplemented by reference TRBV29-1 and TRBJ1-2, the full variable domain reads SAVISQKPSRDICQRGTSLTIQCQVDSQVTMMFWYRQQPGQSLTLIATANQGSEATYESGFVIDKFPISRPNLTFSTLTVSNMSPEDSSIYLCSAEGVRYGYTFGSGTRLTVV.

CDR3 amino acids: CASSIQGVGNTEAFF. The CDR3 coding sequence is TGTGCCAGCTCAATACAGGGGGTGGGGAACACTGAAGCTTTCTTT. The rearrangement links TRBV18 to TRBJ1-1; 8 bases are shared with TRBD1. V lost 5 bases to trimming and J lost 1 base; unmatched junction nucleotides: 6. The CDR3 has 15 residues. The germline CDR1 and CDR2 sequences are KGHSH and LQKENI. The full variable domain, rest sourced from reference TRBV18 and TRBJ1-1, is NAGVMQNPRHLVRRRGQEARLRCSPMKGHSHVYWYRQLPEEGLKFMVYLQKENIIDESGMPKERFSAEFPKEGPSILRIQQVVRGDSAAYFCASSIQGVGNTEAFFGQGTRLTVV.

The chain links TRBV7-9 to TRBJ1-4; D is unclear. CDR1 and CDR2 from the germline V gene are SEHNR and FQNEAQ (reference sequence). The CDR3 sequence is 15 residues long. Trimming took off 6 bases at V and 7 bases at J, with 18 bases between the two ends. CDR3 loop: CASSPSNGLSEKLFF. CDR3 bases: TGTGCCAGCAGTCCGTCAAATGGACTTTCTGAAAAACTGTTTTTT.

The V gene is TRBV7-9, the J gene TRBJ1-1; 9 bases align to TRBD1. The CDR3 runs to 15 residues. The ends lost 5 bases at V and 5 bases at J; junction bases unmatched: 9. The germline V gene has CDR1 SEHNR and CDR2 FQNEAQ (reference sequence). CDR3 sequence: CASSQEQGARTEAFF. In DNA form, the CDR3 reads TGTGCCAGCAGCCAGGAACAGGGGGCAAGGACTGAAGCTTTCTTT.

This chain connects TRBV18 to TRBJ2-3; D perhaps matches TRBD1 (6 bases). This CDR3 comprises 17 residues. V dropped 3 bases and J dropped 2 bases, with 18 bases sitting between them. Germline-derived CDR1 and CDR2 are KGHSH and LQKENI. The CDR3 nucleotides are TGTGCCAGCTCACCGGGGGCAGGTTCAGGGTCCACAGATACGCAGTATTTT. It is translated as CASSPGAGSGSTDTQYF. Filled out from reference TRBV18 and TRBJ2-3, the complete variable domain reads NAGVMQNPRHLVRRRGQEARLRCSPMKGHSHVYWYRQLPEEGLKFMVYLQKENIIDESGMPKERFSAEFPKEGPSILRIQQVVRGDSAAYFCASSPGAGSGSTDTQYFGPGTRLTVL.

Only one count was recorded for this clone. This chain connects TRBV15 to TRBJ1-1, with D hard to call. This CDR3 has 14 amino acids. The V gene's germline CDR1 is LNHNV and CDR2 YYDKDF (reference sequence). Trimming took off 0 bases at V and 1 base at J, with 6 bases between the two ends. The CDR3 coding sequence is TGTGCCACCAGCAGAGATCCGCAGAACACTGAAGCTTTCTTT. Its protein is CATSRDPQNTEAFF.

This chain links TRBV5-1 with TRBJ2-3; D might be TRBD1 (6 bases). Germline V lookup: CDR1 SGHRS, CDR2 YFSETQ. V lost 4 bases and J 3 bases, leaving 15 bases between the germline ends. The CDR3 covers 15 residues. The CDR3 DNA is TGCGCCAGCAGCCCAATGGGACACCCTACAGATACGCAGTATTTT. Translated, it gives CASSPMGHPTDTQYF.

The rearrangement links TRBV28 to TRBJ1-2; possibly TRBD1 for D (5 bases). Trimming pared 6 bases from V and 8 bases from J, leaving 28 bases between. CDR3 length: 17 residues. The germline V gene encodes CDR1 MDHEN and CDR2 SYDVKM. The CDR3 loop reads CASRTRGHNTGIEGYTF. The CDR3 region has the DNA TGTGCCAGCAGGACGAGGGGCCACAACACAGGAATAGAGGGCTACACCTTC.

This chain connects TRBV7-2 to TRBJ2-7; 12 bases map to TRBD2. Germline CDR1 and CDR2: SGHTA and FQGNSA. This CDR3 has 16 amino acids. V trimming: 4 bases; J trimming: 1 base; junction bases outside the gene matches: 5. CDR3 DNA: TGTGCCAGCAGCTCACAAACTAGCGGGGGGTCCTACGAGCAGTACTTC. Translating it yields CASSSQTSGGSYEQYF.

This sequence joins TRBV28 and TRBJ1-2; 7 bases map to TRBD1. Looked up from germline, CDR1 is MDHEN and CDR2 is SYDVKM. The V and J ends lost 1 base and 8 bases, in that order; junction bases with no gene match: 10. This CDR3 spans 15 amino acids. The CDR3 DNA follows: TGTGCCAGCAGTTTATTGTTTCAGACAGGGTCGGGCTACACCTTC. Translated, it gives CASSLLFQTGSGYTF.

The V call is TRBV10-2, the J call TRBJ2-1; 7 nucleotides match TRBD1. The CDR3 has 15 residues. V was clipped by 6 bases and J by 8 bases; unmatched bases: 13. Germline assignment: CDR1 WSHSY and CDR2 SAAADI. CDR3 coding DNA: TGCGCCAGCAGGGAGAGAGGGGACAGACTCGATGAGCAGTTCTTC. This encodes CASRERGDRLDEQFF.

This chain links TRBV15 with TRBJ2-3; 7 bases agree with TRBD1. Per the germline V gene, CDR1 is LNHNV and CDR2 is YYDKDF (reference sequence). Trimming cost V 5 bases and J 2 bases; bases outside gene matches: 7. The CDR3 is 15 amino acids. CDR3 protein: CATSPTGSYTDTQYF. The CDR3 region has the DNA TGTGCCACCAGCCCGACAGGGTCCTACACAGATACGCAGTATTTT.

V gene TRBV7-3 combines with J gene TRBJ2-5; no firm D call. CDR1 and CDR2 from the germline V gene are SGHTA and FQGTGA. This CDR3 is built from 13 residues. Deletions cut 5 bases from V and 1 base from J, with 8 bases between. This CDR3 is CASSRQVQETQYF. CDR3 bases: TGTGCCAGCAGCCGACAAGTCCAAGAGACCCAGTACTTC.

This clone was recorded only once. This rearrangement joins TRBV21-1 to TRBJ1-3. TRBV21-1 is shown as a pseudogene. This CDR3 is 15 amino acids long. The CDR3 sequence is CASSKTSISGNTIYF. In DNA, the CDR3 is TGTGCCAGCAGCAAAACGTCGATCTCTGGAAACACCATATATTTT.

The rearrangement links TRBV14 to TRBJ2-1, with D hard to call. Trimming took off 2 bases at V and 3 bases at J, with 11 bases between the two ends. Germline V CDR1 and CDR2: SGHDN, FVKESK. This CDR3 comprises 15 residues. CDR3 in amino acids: CASSQSARVYNEQFF. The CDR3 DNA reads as TGTGCCAGCAGCCAAAGCGCACGAGTCTACAATGAGCAGTTCTTC.